This record covers a single T cell receptor beta chain. What it binds is not known. This sample is part of a study of CD8+CD57+ T cells in acquired aplastic anemia. Study summary: Sorted CD4+ plus CD8+ cells gave DNA averaging about 3.2 ug.

General study points: Simpson's diversity of CD8+ cells was not significantly different in patients compared with controls. Overlapping CD8+ CDR3 repertoires of patients and controls contained roughly 27 shared sequences.

The template for TCR beta VDJ and CDR3 sequence profiling was genomic DNA. TCRdb re-analysed the reads in MiXCR, keeping a single row per CDR3 protein. Here the sample spans tens of thousands of distinct CDR3 sequences, about 73% being singletons. The sequenced sample consisted of sorted CD4+, CD8+, or CD8+CD57+ T cells (not recorded which) from PBMCs. The receptor was derived from a human donor in good health, serving as a control.

CDR3 in DNA: TGTGCCAGCTCCGCCTTGGGGGATAATTCACCCCTCCACTTT. Translated: CASSALGDNSPLHF. The chain employs TRBV25-1 and TRBJ1-6; TRBD1 is a possible D gene (5 bases). The CDR3 totals 14 residues. V was trimmed by 8 bases and J by 5 bases, leaving 13 bases between them. The germline gives CDR1 MGHDK, CDR2 SYGVNS.